These T cell receptor beta chains were read from a single sample in a study of STAT5B mutations in CD4+ large granular lymphocyte leukemia. Some clones are missing from TCRdb's copy, which holds only in-frame ones; the method was immunoSEQ multiplex PCR. The repertoire holds 20,000 to 25,000 clones, roughly 77% seen once, with approximately 31% in the top ten. Source material: CD4+ T cells from blood buffy coats. These receptors were taken from a human donor in good health. Both conserved end residues are part of each CDR3. A D gene is named only where the DNA matches it firmly. Clone sizes are given selectively: once, few, many, or a class where the clone is expanded.

.,.,TRBJ2-7,TRBV30,CAWSDRDPEQYF,TGTGCCTGGAGTGACAGGGATCCCGAGCAGTACTTC
few,TRBD1,TRBJ1-5,TRBV27,CASSIRDRGENQPQHF,TGTGCCAGCAGTATCCGGGACAGGGGAGAGAATCAGCCCCAGCATTTT
few,.,TRBJ1-5,TRBV28,CASRLRTVYQPQHF,TGTGCCAGCAGACTAAGGACAGTTTATCAGCCCCAGCATTTT
.,.,TRBJ1-1,TRBV7-2,CASSQVGGLNTEAFF,TGTGCCAGCAGCCAGGTGGGCGGGCTGAACACTGAAGCTTTCTTT
.,.,TRBJ2-1,TRBV6-4,CASSDSSHSPYNEQFF,TGTGCCAGCAGTGACTCGAGCCACTCGCCATACAATGAGCAGTTCTTC
.,.,TRBJ1-2,TRBV9,CASSVDTNYGYTF,TGTGCCAGCAGCGTAGACACTAACTATGGCTACACCTTC
.,TRBD1,TRBJ2-4,TRBV7-2,CASSFTLTGGVKNIQYF,TGTGCCAGCAGCTTCACCCTGACAGGGGGGGTCAAAAACATTCAGTACTTC
.,.,TRBJ1-1,TRBV9,CASSVGRAQAEAFF,TGTGCCAGCAGCGTAGGTAGGGCGCAAGCTGAAGCTTTCTTT
.,.,TRBJ1-2,TRBV7-2,CASSFGAQNRGYTF,TGTGCCAGCAGCTTTGGGGCGCAAAATAGGGGCTACACCTTC
.,TRBD1,TRBJ1-1,TRBV27,CASSFQGATEAFF,TGTGCCAGCAGTTTCCAGGGGGCCACTGAAGCTTTCTTT
.,.,TRBJ1-1,TRBV5-1,CASSLESTAEAFF,TGCGCCAGCAGCTTGGAAAGCACAGCTGAAGCTTTCTTT
.,.,TRBJ2-3,TRBV6-6,CASSYSTGDTQYF,TGTGCCAGCAGTTACTCGACTGGGGATACGCAGTATTTT
.,.,TRBJ2-6,TRBV5-1,CASSYNLPGAGANVLTF,TGCGCCAGCAGCTACAACCTCCCAGGGGCTGGGGCCAACGTCCTGACTTTC
.,.,TRBJ2-3,TRBV2,CASRRLLGPTEYF,TGTGCCAGCCGGCGCTTGTTGGGGCCGACCGAGTATTTT
.,.,TRBJ2-5,TRBV2,CASTVRQETQYF,TGTGCCAGCACGGTCAGGCAAGAGACCCAGTACTTC
.,TRBD2,TRBJ2-3,TRBV29-1,CSVDGGGTDTQYF,TGCAGCGTTGATGGGGGGGGCACAGATACGCAGTATTTT
.,.,TRBJ2-1,TRBV29-1,CSVEGGVVGEQFF,TGCAGCGTTGAAGGGGGGGTAGTGGGCGAGCAGTTCTTC
.,TRBD2,TRBJ2-7,TRBV18,CASSPRAGGGYEQYF,TGTGCCAGCTCACCAAGGGCGGGAGGGGGCTACGAGCAGTACTTC
few,TRBD1,TRBJ2-4,TRBV28,CASSAGTGGSIQYF,TGTGCCAGCAGTGCCGGGACAGGGGGCAGCATTCAGTACTTC
.,.,TRBJ1-5,TRBV7-3,CASRKGRRAYSNQPQHF,TGTGCCAGCAGGAAGGGCCGTCGAGCCTATAGCAATCAGCCCCAGCATTTT
.,.,TRBJ1-3,TRBV5-6,CASSLGQVVKGNTIYF,TGTGCCAGCAGCTTGGGGCAGGTCGTAAAGGGCAACACCATATATTTT
.,.,TRBJ2-1,TRBV29-1,CSVLDRFYNEQFF,TGCAGCGTTTTAGACAGATTCTACAATGAGCAGTTCTTC
.,.,TRBJ1-1,TRBV19,CASSIQGRGTEAFF,TGTGCCAGTAGTATACAGGGTAGAGGGACTGAAGCTTTCTTT
.,TRBD2,TRBJ2-2,TRBV5-4,CASSFTSGRAPGELFF,TGTGCCAGCAGCTTTACTAGCGGGAGGGCCCCCGGGGAGCTGTTTTTT
few,.,TRBJ1-1,TRBV7-6,CASSPGPHREAEAFF,TGTGCCAGCAGCCCAGGACCTCACAGGGAAGCTGAAGCTTTCTTT
.,.,TRBJ1-2,TRBV5-4,CASSPDLGTSNYGYTF,TGTGCCAGCAGCCCAGACCTTGGGACGTCAAACTATGGCTACACCTTC
.,.,TRBJ2-7,TRBV2,CASSRDRTYEQYF,TGTGCCAGCAGTAGGGACCGTACCTACGAGCAGTACTTC
.,.,TRBJ1-6,TRBV4-3,CASSQDRRSNSPLHF,TGCGCCAGCAGCCAAGATAGAAGGAGTAATTCACCCCTCCACTTT
.,TRBD2,TRBJ2-3,TRBV7-2,CASSIAGLAAGDTQYF,TGTGCCAGCAGCATCGCTGGCCTAGCGGCAGGAGATACGCAGTATTTT
few,TRBD1,TRBJ1-3,TRBV7-8,CASSYRGSGNTIYF,TGTGCCAGCAGCTACAGGGGATCTGGAAACACCATATATTTT
.,.,TRBJ2-2,TRBV4-1,CASSPIDPTGELFF,TGCGCCAGCAGTCCAATTGACCCAACCGGGGAGCTGTTTTTT
few,.,TRBJ1-6,TRBV25-1,CASSEYFSNSPLHF,TGTGCCAGCAGTGAATACTTTTCCAATTCACCCCTCCACTTT
.,.,TRBJ2-1,TRBV19,CASSTQRSSYNEQFF,TGTGCCAGTAGTACTCAGCGGAGCTCCTACAATGAGCAGTTCTTC
.,.,TRBJ2-7,TRBV11-3,CASSLEGRRYEQYF,TGTGCCAGCAGCTTAGAGGGACGGCGCTACGAGCAGTACTTC
.,.,TRBJ1-5,TRBV5-6,CASSRYYSTKGQPQHF,TGTGCCAGCAGCCGATACTACAGTACAAAGGGTCAGCCCCAGCATTTT
.,.,TRBJ1-5,TRBV7-2,CASSPSTTYSNQPQHF,TGTGCCAGCAGTCCTAGCACAACCTATAGCAATCAGCCCCAGCATTTT
.,.,TRBJ1-2,TRBV11-2,CASSSILTDYYGYTF,TGTGCCAGCAGCTCCATTCTGACAGATTACTATGGCTACACCTTC
.,TRBD2,TRBJ2-1,TRBV5-1,CASSGLAGVDTYNEQFF,TGCGCCAGCAGCGGCCTAGCGGGAGTCGACACCTACAATGAGCAGTTCTTC
.,TRBD1,TRBJ2-5,TRBV4-2,CASSRTGAEETQYF,TGTGCCAGCAGCCGGACAGGGGCGGAGGAGACCCAGTACTTC
.,.,TRBJ1-5,TRBV9,CASSPEVRGQPQHF,TGTGCCAGCAGCCCAGAGGTACGCGGTCAGCCCCAGCATTTT
.,TRBD2,TRBJ2-1,TRBV5-1,CASSLFSGRAGNYNEQFF,TGCGCCAGCAGCCTATTTAGCGGGAGGGCCGGAAACTACAATGAGCAGTTCTTC
.,TRBD1,TRBJ1-3,TRBV5-1,CASSPRPGTGNTIYF,TGCGCCAGCAGCCCCCGCCCCGGGACAGGGAACACCATATATTTT
.,.,TRBJ1-2,TRBV7-8,CASSPGGGLSNYGYTF,TGTGCCAGCAGCCCAGGAGGGGGGTTGTCAAACTATGGCTACACCTTC
.,.,TRBJ1-1,TRBV2,CASRWGGTEAFF,TGTGCCAGCAGGTGGGGGGGTACTGAAGCTTTCTTT
.,.,TRBJ2-3,TRBV4-1,CASSHSGLGTDTQYF,TGCGCCAGCAGCCACTCGGGACTTGGCACAGATACGCAGTATTTT
.,TRBD2,TRBJ2-3,TRBV2,CASRYSGASTDTQYF,TGTGCCAGCAGGTACAGCGGGGCCAGCACAGATACGCAGTATTTT
few,.,TRBJ1-1,TRBV5-6,CASSFGPTNTEAFF,TGTGCCAGCAGCTTTGGACCAACGAACACTGAAGCTTTCTTT
.,.,TRBJ2-5,TRBV7-2,CASSLAWRARQETQYF,TGTGCCAGCAGCTTAGCATGGCGGGCCCGCCAAGAGACCCAGTACTTC
.,TRBD2,TRBJ2-1,TRBV7-8,CASSLSGGPYNEQFF,TGTGCCAGCAGCTTGAGCGGGGGGCCCTACAATGAGCAGTTCTTC
few,.,TRBJ1-1,TRBV30,CAWRVNTEAFF,TGTGCCTGGAGGGTGAACACTGAAGCTTTCTTT
.,.,TRBJ2-3,TRBV7-2,CASSFSGPPSTDTQYF,TGTGCCAGCAGCTTTTCAGGACCACCGAGCACAGATACGCAGTATTTT
.,.,TRBJ1-2,TRBV5-1,CASSLPSHGYTF,TGCGCCAGCAGCTTACCCAGCCATGGCTACACCTTC
few,.,TRBJ1-5,TRBV7-8,CASSLQGTGNQPQHF,TGTGCCAGCAGCTTACAGGGGACGGGCAATCAGCCCCAGCATTTT
few,.,TRBJ1-1,TRBV25-1,CASSERGRSEAFF,TGTGCCAGCAGTGAAAGGGGTAGGAGTGAAGCTTTCTTT
.,.,TRBJ1-1,TRBV23-1,CASSQRLGGENTEAFF,TGCGCCAGCAGTCAAAGGTTGGGGGGGGAGAACACTGAAGCTTTCTTT
.,.,TRBJ1-1,TRBV25-1,CASSERNTEAFF,TGTGCCAGCAGTGAGAGGAACACTGAAGCTTTCTTT
.,.,TRBJ1-2,TRBV18,CASSPQGDGYTF,TGTGCCAGCTCACCACAAGGGGATGGCTACACCTTC
.,.,TRBJ2-7,TRBV5-1,CASSLSGAYEQYF,TGCGCCAGCAGCTTATCAGGAGCCTACGAGCAGTACTTC
.,.,TRBJ2-2,TRBV2,CASTQYTGELFF,TGTGCCAGTACACAGTACACCGGGGAGCTGTTTTTT
.,.,TRBJ1-1,TRBV6-6,CASRGSGNTEAFF,TGTGCCAGCAGGGGGAGCGGGAACACTGAAGCTTTCTTT